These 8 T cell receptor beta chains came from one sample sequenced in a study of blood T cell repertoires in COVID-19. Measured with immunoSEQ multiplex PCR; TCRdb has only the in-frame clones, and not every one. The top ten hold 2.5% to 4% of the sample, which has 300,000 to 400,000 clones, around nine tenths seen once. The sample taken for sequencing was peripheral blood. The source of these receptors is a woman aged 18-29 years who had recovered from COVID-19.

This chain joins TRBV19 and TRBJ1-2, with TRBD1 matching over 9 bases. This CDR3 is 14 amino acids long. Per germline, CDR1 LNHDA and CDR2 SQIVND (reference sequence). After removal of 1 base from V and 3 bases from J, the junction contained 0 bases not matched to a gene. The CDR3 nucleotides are TGTGCCAGTAGTATAGGGACAGGGGACTATGGCTACACCTTC. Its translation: CASSIGTGDYGYTF.

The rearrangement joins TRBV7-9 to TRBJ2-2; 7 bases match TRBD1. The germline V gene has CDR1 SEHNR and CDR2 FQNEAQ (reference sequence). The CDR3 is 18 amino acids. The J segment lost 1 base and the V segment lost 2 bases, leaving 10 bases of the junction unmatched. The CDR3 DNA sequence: TGTGCCAGCAGCTTAACCCTTAGGACAGGCTTGAACACCGGGGAGCTGTTTTTT. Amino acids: CASSLTLRTGLNTGELFF.

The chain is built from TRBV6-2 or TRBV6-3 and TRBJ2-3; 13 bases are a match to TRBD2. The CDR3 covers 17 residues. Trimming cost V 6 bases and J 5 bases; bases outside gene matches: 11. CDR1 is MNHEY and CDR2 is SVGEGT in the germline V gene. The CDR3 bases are TGTGCCAGCAGCCCCGGAGAAGGACTAGCGGGAGTAGATACGCAGTATTTT. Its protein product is CASSPGEGLAGVDTQYF.

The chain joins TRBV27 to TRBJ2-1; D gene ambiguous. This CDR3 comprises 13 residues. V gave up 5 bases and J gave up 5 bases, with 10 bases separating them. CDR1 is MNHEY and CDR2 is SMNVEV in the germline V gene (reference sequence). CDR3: CASSPDINNEQFF. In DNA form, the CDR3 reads TGTGCCAGCAGTCCCGACATAAACAATGAGCAGTTCTTC.

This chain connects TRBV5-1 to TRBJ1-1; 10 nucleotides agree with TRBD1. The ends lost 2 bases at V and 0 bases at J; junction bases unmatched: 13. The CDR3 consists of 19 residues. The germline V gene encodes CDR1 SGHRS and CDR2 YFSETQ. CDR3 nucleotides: TGCGCCAGCAGCTTATACCCGACAGGGGGCATTAACATGAACACTGAAGCTTTCTTT. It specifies CASSLYPTGGINMNTEAFF.

This CDR3 is CASSQATVSTDTQYF. The CDR3 nucleotides are TGCGCCAGCAGCCAAGCGACAGTTAGCACAGATACGCAGTATTTT. The chain employs TRBV4-3 and TRBJ2-3; possibly TRBD1 for D (5 bases). The germline CDR1 and CDR2 sequences are LGHNA and YSLEER. Trimming cost V 1 base and J 0 bases, with 8 bases left between them. The CDR3 spans 15 residues.

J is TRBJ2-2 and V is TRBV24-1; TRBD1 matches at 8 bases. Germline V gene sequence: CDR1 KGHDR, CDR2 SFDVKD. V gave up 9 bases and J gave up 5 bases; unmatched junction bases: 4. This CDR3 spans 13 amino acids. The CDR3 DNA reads TGTGCCACCGGGACAGGAGGGACCGGGGAGCTGTTTTTT. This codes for CATGTGGTGELFF.

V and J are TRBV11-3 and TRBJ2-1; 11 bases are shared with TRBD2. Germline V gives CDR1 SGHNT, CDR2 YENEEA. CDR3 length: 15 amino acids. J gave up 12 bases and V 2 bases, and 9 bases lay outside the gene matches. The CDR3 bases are TGTGCCAGCAGCTTACTAGCGGGAGGAAAAGCTGGGCAGTTCTTC. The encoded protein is CASSLLAGGKAGQFF.